This entry lists 15 T cell receptor beta chains sequenced from one sample in a study of read filtering for tumor transcriptome and immune sequencing (dated by TCRdb to about 2020). TCRdb lists the instrument as Illumina HiSeq 4000. TCR libraries were constructed from 400 to 500 ng RNA using the Immunoverse kit, and molecular barcoded adaptors covering alpha/delta and beta/gamma chains were employed. Using fastp trimming at Q25 and MiXCR clonotype assembly, TCRdb reanalyzed the public sequencing data and kept in-frame beta chains. Every distinct CDR3 protein forms one entry, paired with its most common genes and DNA. A total of 93,000 or so distinct CDR3 sequences appear in this sample, under 25% of them only once. About an eighth of the sample belongs to the ten largest clones. The sample consisted of a population of CD138-negative cells sorted from bone marrow. The cell subset or site label, as the study defines it: bone marrow mononuclear cells depleted of CD138+ plasma/myeloma cells by negative magnetic selection. The source of these receptors is a donor aged 40 or older with multiple myeloma.

Many counts were recorded for this clonotype. This chain links TRBV5-1 with TRBJ2-2; no clear D. V was pared by 5 bases and J by 4 bases, with 9 bases between. This CDR3 has 13 amino acids. Germline V lookup: CDR1 SGHRS, CDR2 YFSETQ. As DNA, the CDR3 is TGCGCCAGCAGTTTAGTCCTCACCGGGGAGCTGTTTTTT. Its protein product is CASSLVLTGELFF.

This chain joins TRBV20-1 and TRBJ2-3; 8 nucleotides match TRBD2. Looked up from germline, CDR1 is DFQATT and CDR2 is SNEGSKA (reference sequence). Trimming removed 7 bases from V and 4 bases from J; junction bases left unmatched: 7. The CDR3 totals 13 residues. The CDR3 sequence is CSGFGGGSDTQYF. As DNA, the CDR3 is TGCAGTGGGTTTGGCGGGGGGTCAGATACGCAGTATTTT.

To note about this clonotype: This may arise from a read error, as a much more abundant clone is one base away. No conserved phenylalanine or tryptophan ends this CDR3, so it is likely a read error. The chain is built from TRBV7-9 and TRBJ1-1; 7 nucleotides line up with TRBD1. The V and J ends lost 0 bases and 11 bases, in that order; junction bases with no gene match: 6. From germline, CDR1 is SEHNR and CDR2 FQNEAQ (reference sequence). The CDR3 is made up of 13 amino acids. In DNA, the CDR3 is TGTGCCAGCAGCTTAGCTCCCGGACAGGAGGCTTTCCTT. Amino acids: CASSLAPGQEAFL.

This clonotype was counted many times. This chain links TRBV5-4 with TRBJ2-1; D remains unclear. Trimming removed 0 bases at V and 0 bases at J, with 4 bases between. The germline V gene has CDR1 SGHNT and CDR2 YYREEE (reference sequence). CDR3 length: 14 residues. This CDR3 is CASSLGGSYNEQFF. CDR3 nucleotide sequence: TGTGCCAGCAGCTTGGGGGGCTCCTACAATGAGCAGTTCTTC.

This clonotype was detected many times. The rearrangement joins TRBV30 to TRBJ2-7; 7 bases map to TRBD2. The germline V gene encodes CDR1 GTSNPN and CDR2 SVGIG (reference sequence). V trimming: 2 bases; J trimming: 2 bases; junction bases outside the gene matches: 9. This CDR3 comprises 15 residues. This chain's CDR3 is CAWSPLTSFAYEQYF. In DNA, the CDR3 is TGTGCCTGGAGTCCACTGACTAGCTTCGCCTACGAGCAGTACTTC. Drawing the rest from reference TRBV30 and TRBJ2-7, the complete variable domain is SQTIHQWPATLVQPVGSPLSLECTVEGTSNPNLYWYRQAAGRGLQLLFYSVGIGQISSEVPQNLSASRPQDRQFILSSKKLLLSDSGFYLCAWSPLTSFAYEQYFGPGTRLTVT.

The gene calls are TRBV5-4 and TRBJ2-3; D gene unclear. The CDR3 contains 12 residues. Germline-derived CDR1 and CDR2 are SGHNT and YYREEE (reference sequence). V shed 4 bases and J shed 8 bases, with 11 bases lying between them. CDR3 sequence: CASSPRTGTQYF. Here the CDR3 DNA reads TGTGCCAGCAGCCCCCGGACGGGTACGCAGTATTTT.

The rearrangement links TRBV20-1 to TRBJ2-3; 10 bases map to TRBD2. This CDR3 comprises 15 residues. Germline assignment: CDR1 DFQATT and CDR2 SNEGSKA (reference sequence). The trim removed 6 bases at V and 5 bases at J, leaving 11 bases unmatched. CDR3 nucleotides: TGCAGTGCCCATCGACTAGCGGGTGCTGGAGATACGCAGTATTTT. Translation: CSAHRLAGAGDTQYF.

This clonotype was found a few times. The junction shows a germline mismatch at one end, possibly a read error. The chain couples TRBV20-1 to TRBJ2-3, with 10 bases aligning to TRBD2. The CDR3 is 15 amino acids. The germline V gene has CDR1 DFQATT and CDR2 SNEGSKA (reference sequence). DNA for the CDR3: TGCAGTGCTGATCCGGGACTAGCGAGCACAGATTCGCAGTATTTT. It codes for CSADPGLASTDSQYF.

The V and J genes are TRBV3-1 and TRBJ2-1; the D gene could be TRBD1 or TRBD2 (5 bases each). The CDR3 runs to 14 residues. Between the trimmed V and J ends, which lost 4 bases and 9 bases, there was a span of 16 bases. Germline lookup yields CDR1 LGHDT and CDR2 YNNKEL (reference sequence). CDR3 region: CASSLRTGRGEQFF. The CDR3, as DNA: TGTGCCAGCAGCCTAAGGACGGGAAGGGGTGAGCAGTTCTTC.

This clonotype was found many times. The chain is built from TRBV20-1 and TRBJ1-5; D is unclear. Trimming shortened V by 3 bases and J by 2 bases, and 11 bases separated the two germline ends. CDR1 is DFQATT and CDR2 is SNEGSKA in the germline V gene (reference sequence). This CDR3 spans 14 amino acids. CDR3: CSASWVRGNQPQHF. In DNA form, the CDR3 reads TGCAGTGCTAGTTGGGTACGGGGCAATCAGCCCCAGCATTTT.

The chain uses TRBV14 and TRBJ1-5; D call uncertain. The ends were cut back, 2 bases at V and 9 bases at J, with 14 bases in the middle. The CDR3 covers 14 residues. Germline V gene data show CDR1 as SGHDN and CDR2 as FVKESK. In DNA, the CDR3 is TGTGCCAGCAGCCAAACCAGCTTGATTTGGCCCCAGCATTTT. It is translated as CASSQTSLIWPQHF.

This chain connects TRBV5-1 to TRBJ2-5; the match to TRBD1 covers 11 bases. The J segment lost 5 bases and the V segment lost 4 bases, leaving 4 bases of the junction unmatched. The germline V gene has CDR1 SGHRS and CDR2 YFSETQ. This CDR3 region has 14 residues. The CDR3 region has the DNA TGCGCCAGCAGCCGGGACAGGGGGATGGAGACCCAGTACTTC. Its protein product is CASSRDRGMETQYF.

This clonotype was observed many times. V gene TRBV6-1 combines with J gene TRBJ2-1; maybe TRBD1 (6 bases). Germline V gene lookup returns CDR1 MNHNS and CDR2 SASEGT. V lost 1 base and J lost 8, with 12 bases in between. The CDR3 is made up of 14 amino acids. In nucleotides, the CDR3 is TGTGCCAGCAGTGAAGACAGGGTCTTGGATGAGCAGTTCTTC. This encodes CASSEDRVLDEQFF.

A remark on this clonotype: This could be a read error, since a much larger clone is one nucleotide away. The chain couples TRBV19 to TRBJ2-7; D is unclear. The CDR3 consists of 13 residues. Germline-derived CDR1 and CDR2 are LNHDA and SQIVND (reference sequence). CDR3: CASSGQFSCEQYF. Written as DNA, the CDR3 is TGTGCCAGTAGTGGGCAGTTCTCCTGCGAGCAGTACTTC.

About this clonotype: This sequence may be a read error, since a much larger clone differs from it by one base. The chain recombines TRBV21-1 with TRBJ2-5; the table's D call of TRBD2 was not tested on the DNA. TRBV21-1 is tagged as a pseudogene. This CDR3 region has 14 residues. CDR3 loop: CASSKVEVRETQYF. The DNA of the CDR3 is TGTGCCAGCAGCAAAGTGGAGGTCCGAGAGACCCAGTACTTC.